The T cell receptor beta chain under discussion was sequenced for a study of blood T cell repertoires in COVID-19. V dropped 6 bases and J dropped 0 bases, with 14 bases sitting between them. In germline, CDR1 is MNHEY, CDR2 SMNVEV (reference sequence). The CDR3 covers 15 residues. Study processing details: From reference gene primer amplification, estimates of nucleated cell counts were derived. The protocol was immunoSEQ multiplex PCR, while the TCRdb copy is restricted to in-frame clones and leaves out a portion. V, J and clone size were drawn from that table, and D and trimming were deduced from the DNA. The sample yields 200,000 to 250,000 clones, around 87% seen once.

The gene calls are TRBV27 and TRBJ1-1; a possible D gene is TRBD1 (5 bases). The sample comprised PBMCs or T cells enriched from blood (not recorded which). The sequence was obtained from a man under 40 in a cohort exposed to, infected with or recovered from COVID-19 (not recorded which). This chain's CDR3 is CASRPRQSLNTEAFF. CDR3 sequence (DNA): TGTGCCAGCAGACCCCGACAGAGTCTGAACACTGAAGCTTTCTTT.